This T cell receptor beta chain was observed in a study of post-analysis software for immune sequencing data. Germline V gene data show CDR1 as GTSNPN and CDR2 as SVGIG (reference sequence). This CDR3 contains 14 residues. The J segment lost 5 bases and the V segment lost 3 bases, leaving 3 bases of the junction unmatched. Study outcomes and limitations: With TRBV5-6, TRBV5-1 and TRBV20-1 included, roughly five TRBV segments were more frequent in patients than in controls.

Notes on this clonotype: Its target is not known.

The TCR beta cDNA libraries contained unique molecular identifiers. TCRdb re-derived calls from the PCR reads in MiXCR, one entry per CDR3 protein. The data contain about 770,000 distinct CDR3 sequences, 35% to 55% of them singletons. Sample: blood. The sequence was obtained from a girl aged 10 to 17 with multiple sclerosis. J is TRBJ1-5 and V is TRBV30, with 11 nucleotides matching TRBD1. CDR3 DNA: TGTGCCTGGAGGGGGACAGGGGGGCATCAGCCCCAGCATTTT. Translation gives CAWRGTGGHQPQHF.